One sample yielded the 17 T cell receptor beta chains listed below, sequenced in a study of blood T cell repertoires in COVID-19. Profiled with immunoSEQ multiplex PCR; TCRdb holds only in-frame clones, not every one. This table has about 90,000 clones, roughly four fifths appearing once. Sample: peripheral blood. These receptors all stem from a human donor in a cohort sampled during active COVID-19.

The chain is built from TRBV7-3 and TRBJ2-5; no clear D gene. The germline V gene has CDR1 SGHTA and CDR2 FQGTGA. CDR3 length equals 15 residues. The V end lost 4 bases, the J end lost 1 base, and 13 bases lay between the germline ends. The CDR3 DNA is TGTGCCAGCAGCTGGAATGCAGGCCTCCAAGAGACCCAGTACTTC. Translating it yields CASSWNAGLQETQYF.

This clone was seen only a few times. J is TRBJ2-6 and V is TRBV14; a possible D gene is TRBD1 (6 bases). Trimming stripped 4 bases from V and 4 bases from J, with 20 bases between. Per germline, CDR1 SGHDN and CDR2 FVKESK. This CDR3 contains 18 residues. This CDR3 reads CASSRKQGIKTGANVLTF. In nucleotides, the CDR3 is TGTGCCAGCAGCCGAAAACAGGGAATTAAGACCGGGGCCAACGTCCTGACTTTC.

This chain joins TRBV11-2 and TRBJ1-1; D may be TRBD1 (5 bases). CDR3 length: 14 residues. CDR1 and CDR2 (germline): SGHAT, FQNNGV. Trimming pared 6 bases from V and 4 bases from J, leaving 15 bases between. CDR3 sequence reads: CASSVQGSVTEAFF. In nucleotides, the CDR3 is TGTGCCAGCAGTGTGCAGGGTTCGGTCACTGAAGCTTTCTTT.

The V and J genes are TRBV4-1 and TRBJ2-5; the match to TRBD2 covers 8 bases. The trim removed 0 bases at V and 7 bases at J, leaving 7 bases unmatched. Germline V gives CDR1 MGHRA, CDR2 YSYEKL. The CDR3 extends over 15 amino acids. The CDR3 DNA follows: TGCGCCAGCAGCCAAGATCTAAGCGGGGGAGGGACCCAGTACTTC. The encoded protein is CASSQDLSGGGTQYF.

The count of this clone is one. The rearrangement joins TRBV6-5 to TRBJ2-3, with 8 bases fitting TRBD2. Per the germline V gene, CDR1 is MNHEY and CDR2 is SVGAGI. The CDR3 covers 16 residues. The V segment lost 2 bases and the J segment 5 bases; nucleotides outside the gene matches: 9. Here the CDR3 DNA reads TGTGCCAGCAGTTACCTGGGCGGGGGGTCGCAAGATACGCAGTATTTT. Translated, it gives CASSYLGGGSQDTQYF.

About this clone itself: Other DNA sequences of this sample code for an identical CDR3. V gene TRBV12-5 combines with J gene TRBJ2-5, with no clear D. The CDR3 is 12 amino acids. V lost 0 bases and J lost 5, with 4 bases in between. Germline V gene data show CDR1 as LGHNT and CDR2 as FRNRAP. The CDR3 DNA reads TGTGCTAGTGGTTTGGTTCTGGAGACCCAGTACTTC. Its translation: CASGLVLETQYF. The full variable domain, with the rest looked up from reference TRBV12-5 and TRBJ2-5, is DARVTQTPRHKVTEMGQEVTMRCQPILGHNTVFWYRQTMMQGLELLAYFRNRAPLDDSGMPKDRFSAEMPDATLATLKIQPSEPRDSAVYFCASGLVLETQYFGPGTRLLVL.

The chain couples TRBV7-6 to TRBJ1-1; D is perhaps TRBD1 (5 bases). The ends were cut back, 4 bases at V and 0 bases at J, with 21 bases in the middle. This CDR3 region has 18 residues. Germline V CDR1 and CDR2: SGHVS, FNYEAQ. The CDR3 nucleotides read TGTGCCAGCAGCTACAGGACCGGGACTGCGGGAATGAACACTGAAGCTTTCTTT. Its translation: CASSYRTGTAGMNTEAFF.

The CDR3 DNA reads TGCGCCAGCAGCCAAATGACAGGGACGGGTTCTAATTCACCCCTCCACTTT. Translated: CASSQMTGTGSNSPLHF. J is TRBJ1-6 and V is TRBV4-1, with 7 bases identical to TRBD1. This CDR3 region has 17 residues. With 2 bases clipped from V and 6 bases from J, the junction kept 10 bases outside the gene matches. The germline CDR1 and CDR2 sequences are MGHRA and YSYEKL.

This clone has just one count. The chain couples TRBV11-3 to TRBJ2-1; 8 nucleotides agree with TRBD1. The CDR3 consists of 15 residues. Germline CDR1 is SGHNT and CDR2 is YENEEA. Trimming at V came to 5 bases and at J to 4 bases, leaving 7 bases not matched to a gene. The CDR3 nucleotides read TGTGCCAGCAGCCGCGGACAGGGATCATACAATGAGCAGTTCTTC. Protein sequence: CASSRGQGSYNEQFF. Together with reference TRBV11-3 and TRBJ2-1, the CDR3 gives the full variable domain: EAGVVQSPRYKIIEKKQPVAFWCNPISGHNTLYWYLQNLGQGPELLIRYENEEAVDDSQLPKDRFSAERLKGVDSTLKIQPAELGDSAVYLCASSRGQGSYNEQFFGPGTRLTVL.

The rearrangement links TRBV7-9 to TRBJ1-2; D not resolved. This CDR3 contains 16 residues. Germline lookup yields CDR1 SEHNR and CDR2 FQNEAQ (reference sequence). V dropped 4 bases and J dropped 0 bases, with 15 bases sitting between them. CDR3 in DNA: TGTGCCAGCAGCTCCCCCCGCTCGACACCTAACTATGGCTACACCTTC. Residues: CASSSPRSTPNYGYTF.

This rearrangement joins TRBV18 to TRBJ1-1; 10 positions agree with TRBD1. The CDR3 sequence is 15 residues long. Trimming at V came to 6 bases and at J to 5 bases, leaving 9 bases not matched to a gene. Germline values: CDR1 KGHSH, CDR2 LQKENI. The chain's CDR3 is CASSLQGDRGTEAFF. The CDR3 bases are TGTGCCAGCTCTCTCCAGGGGGACAGGGGAACTGAAGCTTTCTTT.

The rearrangement uses TRBV5-4 and TRBJ2-7; 7 bases fit TRBD1. V dropped 4 bases and J dropped 5; count of bases not matched to a gene: 9. The CDR3 is made up of 14 amino acids. From germline, CDR1 is SGHNT and CDR2 YYREEE (reference sequence). The CDR3 spells CASSPKTGFNEQYF. As DNA, the CDR3 is TGTGCCAGCAGCCCCAAGACAGGGTTCAACGAGCAGTACTTC.

This chain uses TRBV9 with TRBJ2-7; D remains ambiguous. CDR3 length: 14 amino acids. Trimming removed 4 bases from V and 0 bases from J, with 11 bases in between. CDR1 SGDLS and CDR2 YYNGEE come from the germline V gene. CDR3 in amino acids: CASSPRASSYEQYF. The DNA for the CDR3 is TGTGCCAGCAGCCCCCGTGCTAGCTCCTACGAGCAGTACTTC.

V and J are TRBV18 and TRBJ1-1; D remains ambiguous. Germline V gene lookup returns CDR1 KGHSH and CDR2 LQKENI. V lost 1 base, J lost 5 bases, and 8 bases lay in between. This CDR3 is 13 amino acids long. The CDR3: CASSPLIQTEAFF. Written as DNA, the CDR3 is TGTGCCAGCTCACCACTTATCCAGACTGAAGCTTTCTTT.

This clone was observed once. This chain links TRBV11-2 with TRBJ2-7; 13 bases align to TRBD2. The CDR3 length is 16 residues. J lost 6 bases, V lost 4 bases, and 9 bases had no gene match. CDR1 and CDR2 (germline): SGHAT, FQNNGV. CDR3 nucleotides: TGTGCCAGCAGCTCCCCCACACTAGCGGGGGGGCTCGAGCAGTACTTC. As protein: CASSSPTLAGGLEQYF.

V gene TRBV6-6 combines with J gene TRBJ1-1, with D perhaps matching TRBD1 (5 bases). V shed 2 bases and J shed 3 bases, with 13 bases lying between them. Per germline, CDR1 MNHNY and CDR2 SVGAGI (reference sequence). The CDR3 consists of 15 residues. The CDR3 DNA reads as TGTGCCAGCAGTTACACAGGCTATTCAGACACTGAAGCTTTCTTT. It specifies CASSYTGYSDTEAFF.

This clone has just a few counts. This chain connects TRBV10-1 to TRBJ2-3; 7 bases align to TRBD2. CDR1 WNHNN and CDR2 SYGVQD come from the germline V gene (reference sequence). V was pared by 5 bases and J by 3 bases, with 5 bases of the junction left unmatched. The CDR3 runs to 14 residues. CDR3 nucleotides: TGCGCCAGCAGTCAAAGCGGGGAAACAGATACGCAGTATTTT. This translates into CASSQSGETDTQYF.